This TCR beta chain was profiled in a study of blood T cell repertoires in COVID-19. This CDR3 spans 12 amino acids. V gave up 3 bases and J gave up 5 bases, with 7 bases separating them. The germline V gene encodes CDR1 MDHEN and CDR2 SYDVKM. Libraries were prepared by immunoSEQ multiplex PCR; TCRdb keeps only in-frame clonotypes and omits some of them. The sample yields 180,000 or so clones, nearly 80% seen once. Assignment of participants to cohorts was predicated upon participant-reported clinical history. The chain employs TRBV28 and TRBJ1-1; no definite D call. The TCR was taken from a man aged 60 to 75 who had been exposed to COVID-19. The sample taken for sequencing was PBMCs or T cells enriched from blood (not recorded which). The CDR3 sequence: CASSLRNTEAFF. Written as DNA, the CDR3 is TGTGCCAGCAGTTTGAGGAATACTGAAGCTTTCTTT. The variable domain in full, with the rest retrieved from reference TRBV28 and TRBJ1-1, is DVKVTQSSRYLVKRTGEKVFLECVQDMDHENMFWYRQDPGLGLRLIYFSYDVKMKEKGDIPEGYSVSREKKERFSLILESASTNQTSMYLCASSLRNTEAFFGQGTRLTVV.